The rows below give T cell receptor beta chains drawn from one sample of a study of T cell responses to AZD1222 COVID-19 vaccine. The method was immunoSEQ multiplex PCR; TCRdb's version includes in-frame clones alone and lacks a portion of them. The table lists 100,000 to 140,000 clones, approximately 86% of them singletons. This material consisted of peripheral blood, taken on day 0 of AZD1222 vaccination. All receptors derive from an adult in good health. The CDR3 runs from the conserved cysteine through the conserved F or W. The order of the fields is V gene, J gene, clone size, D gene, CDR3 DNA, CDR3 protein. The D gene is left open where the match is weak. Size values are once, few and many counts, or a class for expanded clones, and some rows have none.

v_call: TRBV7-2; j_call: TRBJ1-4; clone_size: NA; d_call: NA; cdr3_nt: TGTGCCAGCAGCTCCCGGGCCGATAATGAAAAACTGTTTTTT; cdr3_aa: CASSSRADNEKLFF
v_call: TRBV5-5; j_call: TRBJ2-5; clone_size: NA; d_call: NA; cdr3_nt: TGTGCCAGCAGCTTGCGTCCGGGGGAGACCCAGTACTTC; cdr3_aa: CASSLRPGETQYF
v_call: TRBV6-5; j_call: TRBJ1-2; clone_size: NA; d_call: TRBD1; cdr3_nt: TGTGCCAGCAGTTACTCCGGGACAGCCTATGGCTACACCTTC; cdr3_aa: CASSYSGTAYGYTF
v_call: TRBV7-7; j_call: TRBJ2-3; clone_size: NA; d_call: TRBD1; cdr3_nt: TGTGCCAGCAGCTTAATGGCGGGACAGGGAAATACGCAGTATTTT; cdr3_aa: CASSLMAGQGNTQYF
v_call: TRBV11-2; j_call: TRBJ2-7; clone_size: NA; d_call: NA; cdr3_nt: TGTGCCAGCGGCAACTGGGGGAGGAACTACGAGCAGTACTTC; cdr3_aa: CASGNWGRNYEQYF
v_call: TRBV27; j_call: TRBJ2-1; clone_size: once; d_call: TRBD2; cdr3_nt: TGTGCCAGCAGTAGCGGGAGCTCCTACAATGAGCAGTTCTTC; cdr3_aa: CASSSGSSYNEQFF
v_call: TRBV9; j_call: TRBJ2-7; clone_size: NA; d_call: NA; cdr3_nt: TGTGCCAGCAGCCCTCCGGGACAAATCTCCTTTTCCCACGAGCAGTACTTC; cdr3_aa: CASSPPGQISFSHEQYF
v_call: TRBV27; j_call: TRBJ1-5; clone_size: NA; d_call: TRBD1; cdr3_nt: TGTGCCAGCAGTTGGGGACAGGGGGAGAACCAGCCCCAGCATTTT; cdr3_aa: CASSWGQGENQPQHF
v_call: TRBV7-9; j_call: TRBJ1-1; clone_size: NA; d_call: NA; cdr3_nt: TGTGCCAGCAGCTTTGAAATCGTGGGTCAAGCTTTCTTT; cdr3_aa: CASSFEIVGQAFF
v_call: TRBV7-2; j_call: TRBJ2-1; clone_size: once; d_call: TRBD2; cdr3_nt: TGTGCCAGCAGCCAGGGGCCTGCGGGGGGGCCTTTTGAGCAGTTCTTC; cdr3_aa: CASSQGPAGGPFEQFF
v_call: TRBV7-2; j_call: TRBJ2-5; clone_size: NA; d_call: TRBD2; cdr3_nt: TGTGCCAGCAGCCCTAAGGCGACCGGGACTAGCGGGGGCGAGACCCAGTACTTC; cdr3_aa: CASSPKATGTSGGETQYF
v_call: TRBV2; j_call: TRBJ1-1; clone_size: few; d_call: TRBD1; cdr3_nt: TGTGCCAGCAGTGTACAGGGGGGTCGGGCTTTCTTT; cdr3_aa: CASSVQGGRAFF
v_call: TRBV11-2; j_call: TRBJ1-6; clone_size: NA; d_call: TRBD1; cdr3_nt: TGTGCCAGCAGCTTAAATGGCAGGGGGGCCCACTTT; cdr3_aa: CASSLNGRGAHF
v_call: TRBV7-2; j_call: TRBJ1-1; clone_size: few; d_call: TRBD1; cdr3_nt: TGTGCCAGCAGCTCGACAGGGGGCGTCACTGAAGCTTTCTTT; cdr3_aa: CASSSTGGVTEAFF
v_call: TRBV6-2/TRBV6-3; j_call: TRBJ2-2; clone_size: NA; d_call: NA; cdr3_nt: TGTGCCAGCAGTTATAGTCTGCGGAACACCGGGGAGCTGTTTTTT; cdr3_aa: CASSYSLRNTGELFF
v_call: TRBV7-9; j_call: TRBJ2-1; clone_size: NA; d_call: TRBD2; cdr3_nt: TGTGCCAGCAGCTCAATTAGCGGGGGGGTGTCCTACAATGAGCAGTTCTTC; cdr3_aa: CASSSISGGVSYNEQFF
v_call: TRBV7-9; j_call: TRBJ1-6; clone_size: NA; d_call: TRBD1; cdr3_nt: TGTGCCAGCAGCGTCGGACAGGGCTTTAATTCACCCCTCCACTTT; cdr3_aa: CASSVGQGFNSPLHF
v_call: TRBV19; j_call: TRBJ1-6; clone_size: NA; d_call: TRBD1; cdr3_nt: TGTGCCAGTACCAGAGGGACAGAGAATTCACCCCTCCACTTT; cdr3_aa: CASTRGTENSPLHF
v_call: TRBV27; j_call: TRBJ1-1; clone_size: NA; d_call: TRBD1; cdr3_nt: TGTGCCAGCAGTCCCGGGACAGGGACTGAAGCTTTCTTT; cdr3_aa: CASSPGTGTEAFF
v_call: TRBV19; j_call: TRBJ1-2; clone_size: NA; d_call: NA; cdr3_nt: TGTGCCAGTAGTATTAGGGGGAGAGCTAACTATGGCTACACCTTC; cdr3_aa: CASSIRGRANYGYTF
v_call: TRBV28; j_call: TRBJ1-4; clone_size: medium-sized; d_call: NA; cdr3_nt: TGTGCCAGCAGGGGGCTAGATGCAACTAATGAAAAACTGTTTTTT; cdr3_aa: CASRGLDATNEKLFF
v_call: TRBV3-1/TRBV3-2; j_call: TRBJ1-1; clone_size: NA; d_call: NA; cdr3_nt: TGTGCCAGCAGCCAAGTCTCACAGAGCCTTATGAACACTGAAGCTTTCTTT; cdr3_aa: CASSQVSQSLMNTEAFF
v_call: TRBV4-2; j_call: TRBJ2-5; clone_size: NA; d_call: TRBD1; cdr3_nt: TGTGCCAGCAGCTCTCTAGACAGGGGTGAGACCCAGTACTTC; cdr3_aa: CASSSLDRGETQYF
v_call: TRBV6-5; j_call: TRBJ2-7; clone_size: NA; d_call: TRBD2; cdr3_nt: TGTGCCAGTCTTCGTTTTACCGGGACTAGCGACGAGCAGTACTTC; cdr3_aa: CASLRFTGTSDEQYF
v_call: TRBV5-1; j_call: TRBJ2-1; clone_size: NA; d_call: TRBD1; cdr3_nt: TGCGCCAGCAGTTTCCAGGGGGCCCCATCCTACAATGAGCAGTTCTTC; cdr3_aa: CASSFQGAPSYNEQFF
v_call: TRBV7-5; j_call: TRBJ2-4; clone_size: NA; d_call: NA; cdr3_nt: TGTGCCAGAAGCTTAAATCGGTCAATTAAGTACTTC; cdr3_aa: CARSLNRSIKYF
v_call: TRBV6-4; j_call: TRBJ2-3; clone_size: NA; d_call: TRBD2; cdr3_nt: TGTGCCAGCAGTGGGAGCGGGGGAGACACAGATACGCAGTATTTT; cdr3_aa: CASSGSGGDTDTQYF
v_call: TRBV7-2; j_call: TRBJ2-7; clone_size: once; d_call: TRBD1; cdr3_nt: TGTGCCAGCAGCTCGCCGGGACAGGGTAAGGAGCAGTACTTC; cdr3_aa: CASSSPGQGKEQYF
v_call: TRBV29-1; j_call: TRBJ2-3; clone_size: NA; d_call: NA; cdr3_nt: TGCAGCGCTGGGGGACTTTACACAGATACGCAGTATTTT; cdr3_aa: CSAGGLYTDTQYF
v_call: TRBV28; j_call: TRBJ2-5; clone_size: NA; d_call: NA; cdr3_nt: TGTGCCAGCAGTTTAATTAACCAACAAGAGACCCAGTACTTC; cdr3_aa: CASSLINQQETQYF
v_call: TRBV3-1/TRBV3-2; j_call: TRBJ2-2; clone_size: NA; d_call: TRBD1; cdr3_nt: TGTGCCAGCAAAAACAGGGGGCTGAACACCGGGGAGCTGTTTTTT; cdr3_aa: CASKNRGLNTGELFF
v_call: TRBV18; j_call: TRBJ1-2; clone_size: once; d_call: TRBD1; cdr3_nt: TGTGCCAGCTCACCGGAACAGGGGGCTTCTTTATATGGCTACACCTTC; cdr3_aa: CASSPEQGASLYGYTF
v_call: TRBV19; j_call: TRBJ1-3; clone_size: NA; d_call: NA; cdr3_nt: TGTGCCAGCGGGAGGGGGGACTCTGGAAACACCATATATTTT; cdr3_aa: CASGRGDSGNTIYF
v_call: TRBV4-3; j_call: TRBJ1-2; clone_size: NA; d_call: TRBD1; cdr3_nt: TGCGCCAGCAGCCAAGAGGACAGGGTGGGGGGCTACACCTTC; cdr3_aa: CASSQEDRVGGYTF
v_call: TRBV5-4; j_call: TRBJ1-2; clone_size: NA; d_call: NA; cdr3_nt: TGTGCCAGCAGCTCTCCGGGGGACTATGGCTACACCTTC; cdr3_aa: CASSSPGDYGYTF
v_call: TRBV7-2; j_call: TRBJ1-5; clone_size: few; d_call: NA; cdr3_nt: TGTGCCAGCAGCTTAGTCTCGGCAGGGAATAGCAATCAGCCCCAGCATTTT; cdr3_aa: CASSLVSAGNSNQPQHF
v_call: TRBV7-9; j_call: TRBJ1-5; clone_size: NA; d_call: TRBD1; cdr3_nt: TGTGCCAGCGTCTACACCACAGGGGGGAGTAGCAATCAGCCCCAGCATTTT; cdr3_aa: CASVYTTGGSSNQPQHF
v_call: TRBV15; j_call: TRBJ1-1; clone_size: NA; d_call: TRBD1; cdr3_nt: TGTGCCACCAGCGGTTACAGGGGGCGAAACACTGAAGCTTTCTTT; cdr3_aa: CATSGYRGRNTEAFF
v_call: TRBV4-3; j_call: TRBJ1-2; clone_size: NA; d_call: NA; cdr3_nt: TGCGCCAGCAGCCAAGAAAGGGGACTTCTAAATGGCTACACCTTC; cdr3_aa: CASSQERGLLNGYTF
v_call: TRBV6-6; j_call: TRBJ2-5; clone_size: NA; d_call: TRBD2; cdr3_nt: TGTGCCAGCAGTTACTCAGCGGGGAGGTTCCAAGAGACCCAGTACTTC; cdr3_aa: CASSYSAGRFQETQYF
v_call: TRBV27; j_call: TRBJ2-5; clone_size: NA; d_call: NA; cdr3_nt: TGTGCCAGCAGTTTTACCTCCCGAGAGACCCAGTACTTC; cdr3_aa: CASSFTSRETQYF
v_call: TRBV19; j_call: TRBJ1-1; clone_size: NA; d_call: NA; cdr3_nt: TGTGCCAGTAGTATAAGGAAAAACACTGAAGCTTTCTTT; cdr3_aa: CASSIRKNTEAFF
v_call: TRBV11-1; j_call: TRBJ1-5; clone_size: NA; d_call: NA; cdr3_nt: TGTGCCAGCAGCTTATATCGGCAGAATAGCAATCAGCCCCAGCATTTT; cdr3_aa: CASSLYRQNSNQPQHF
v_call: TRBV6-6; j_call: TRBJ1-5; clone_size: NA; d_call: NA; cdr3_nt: TGTGCCAGCAGTCGTGCAGGGGATAATCATTATAGCAATCAGCCCCAGCATTTT; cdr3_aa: CASSRAGDNHYSNQPQHF
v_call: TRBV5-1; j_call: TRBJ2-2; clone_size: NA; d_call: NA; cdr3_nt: TGCGCCAGCGGTGGGGCCGGTACCGGGGAGCTGTTTTTT; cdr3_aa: CASGGAGTGELFF
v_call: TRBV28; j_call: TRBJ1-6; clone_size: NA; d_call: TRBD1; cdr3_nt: TGTGCCAGCAGGGGGACAGATTATAATTCACCCCTCCACTTT; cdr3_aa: CASRGTDYNSPLHF
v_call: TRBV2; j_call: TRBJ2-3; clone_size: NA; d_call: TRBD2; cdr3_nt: TGTGCCAGCAGATTAACCCTAGCGGGAGATACGCAGTATTTT; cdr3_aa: CASRLTLAGDTQYF
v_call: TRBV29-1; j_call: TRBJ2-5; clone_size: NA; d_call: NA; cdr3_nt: TGCAGCGGACAGACTAGAGGAGAGACCCAGTACTTC; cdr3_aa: CSGQTRGETQYF